These 22 T cell receptor beta chains originate from one sample sequenced in a study of molecular identifiers for immune sequencing clone quantification. MiXCR was run by TCRdb on the PCR reads, yielding one entry per CDR3 protein. The data contain 62,000 or so distinct CDR3 sequences, 15% to 20% of them seen just once; the ten biggest clones take up about 1.5%. The sample comprised naive CD8+ T cells from blood, with Jurkat cell RNA spiked in. Subset here: FACS-sorted CD8+CD4-CCR7+CD45RA+ naive T cells. These receptors originate from a human donor in good health. Some libraries in this study had Jurkat cell RNA spiked in.

This clonotype showed up just a few times. The V call is TRBV7-9, the J call TRBJ2-1; D is ambiguous. V shed 2 bases and J shed 8 bases, with 7 bases lying between them. Per the germline V gene, CDR1 is SEHNR and CDR2 is FQNEAQ (reference sequence). The CDR3 length is 12 residues. In DNA, the CDR3 is TGTGCCAGCAGCTTATTACCGGATGAGCAGTTCTTC. Encoded protein: CASSLLPDEQFF.

This clonotype was observed at least ten times. The rearrangement links TRBV4-3 to TRBJ2-3; D gene unclear. Germline V CDR1 and CDR2: LGHNA, YSLEER. This CDR3 has 15 residues. V was trimmed by 0 bases and J by 2 bases, leaving 9 bases between them. This chain's CDR3 is CASSQDTPYTDTQYF. The DNA of the CDR3 is TGCGCCAGCAGCCAAGATACACCTTACACAGATACGCAGTATTTT.

At least ten counts were recorded for this clonotype. The genes are TRBV15 and TRBJ2-5, with D uncertain. V shed 4 bases and J shed 5 bases, with 14 bases lying between them. The CDR3 is 14 residues long. The germline CDR1 and CDR2 sequences are LNHNV and YYDKDF (reference sequence). DNA for the CDR3: TGTGCCACCAGCATTATAAGGGTCCCTGAGACCCAGTACTTC. Its translation: CATSIIRVPETQYF.

This clonotype was detected ten times or more. The rearrangement joins TRBV7-8 to TRBJ2-7, with TRBD2 as a possible D gene (6 bases). The germline V gene encodes CDR1 SGHVS and CDR2 FQNEAQ. The CDR3 contains 13 residues. V was cut by 1 base and J by 7 bases, with 11 bases left in between. The CDR3 here is CASSLVGTEEQYF. In DNA form, the CDR3 reads TGTGCCAGCAGCTTAGTGGGGACTGAGGAGCAGTACTTC.

This clonotype was found many times. The rearrangement joins TRBV2 to TRBJ1-1; the D gene is possibly TRBD1 (6 bases). CDR3 length: 14 residues. Germline loops: CDR1 SNHLY, CDR2 FYNNEI. With 4 bases removed from V and 5 bases from J, the gap between germline ends came to 14 bases. The CDR3, as DNA: TGTGCCAGCAGTGTAGGGGGAGGGGAAACTGAAGCTTTCTTT. It codes for CASSVGGGETEAFF.

This rearrangement joins TRBV3-1 to TRBJ2-7, with no clear D. This CDR3 is built from 15 residues. Between the trimmed V and J ends, which lost 1 base and 3 bases, there was a span of 13 bases. The germline V gene has CDR1 LGHDT and CDR2 YNNKEL (reference sequence). CDR3 sequence: CASSQGFPRIYEQYF. The CDR3 DNA reads TGTGCCAGCAGCCAAGGTTTCCCCAGGATCTACGAGCAGTACTTC.

Turning to this clonotype: A much bigger clone sits one base away, suggesting this may be a read error. The chain combines TRBV20-1 with TRBJ1-5; D is ambiguous. The ends were cut back, 0 bases at V and 8 bases at J, with 14 bases in the middle. The CDR3 extends over 14 amino acids. Germline CDR1 and CDR2: DFQATT and SNEGSKA (reference sequence). The CDR3 DNA sequence: TGCAGTGCTAGAGATAAGTGCGGGATTGAGCCCCAGCATTTT. It encodes CSARDKCGIEPQHF.

As for this clonotype: Just one base apart from a much larger clone, this may be a read error. This sequence joins TRBV5-1 and TRBJ2-7; D call uncertain. The CDR3 runs to 16 residues. V lost 4 bases and J lost 3, with 20 bases in between. The V gene's germline CDR1 is SGHRS and CDR2 YFSETQ. This CDR3 reads CASSLTSLRADYEQYF. The CDR3 DNA sequence: TGCGCCAGCAGCCTTACCTCCCTTCGGGCTGACTACGAGCAGTACTTC.

This clonotype has at least ten counts. V gene TRBV7-6 combines with J gene TRBJ2-2, with 7 bases that match TRBD1. Germline V gene data show CDR1 as SGHVS and CDR2 as FNYEAQ. The trim removed 3 bases at V and 3 bases at J, leaving 4 bases unmatched. The CDR3 is made up of 15 amino acids. The CDR3: CASSFRGPDTGELFF. In nucleotides, the CDR3 is TGTGCCAGCAGCTTTAGGGGGCCGGACACCGGGGAGCTGTTTTTT.

At least ten counts were recorded for this clonotype. The gene calls are TRBV28 and TRBJ2-3, with 8 bases identical to TRBD2. Trimming took 6 bases from V and 3 from J; bases not matched to a gene: 8. The CDR3 is 15 amino acids. Looked up from germline, CDR1 is MDHEN and CDR2 is SYDVKM. CDR3 protein: CASRAGAGATDTQYF. The CDR3 nucleotides are TGTGCCAGCAGAGCGGGGGCGGGAGCAACAGATACGCAGTATTTT.

This clonotype has more than one count but fewer than ten. The rearrangement joins TRBV7-9 to TRBJ2-1; either TRBD1 or TRBD2 may supply D (5 bases each). CDR3 length equals 16 residues. V lost 1 base and J lost 4, with 14 bases in between. Per the germline V gene, CDR1 is SEHNR and CDR2 is FQNEAQ (reference sequence). Here the CDR3 reads CASSLEGSPLYNEQFF. The CDR3 DNA is TGTGCCAGCAGCTTAGAGGGGAGTCCCCTATACAATGAGCAGTTCTTC.

Details on this clonotype: This may come from a read error, since a much larger clone is one base off. The V call is TRBV11-2, the J call TRBJ1-2; D gene unclear. Per germline, CDR1 SGHAT and CDR2 FQNNGV. This CDR3 has 13 residues. Written as DNA, the CDR3 is TGTGCCAGCAGCTTTCCCAATAACTATGGCTACATCTTC. This encodes CASSFPNNYGYIF.

This clonotype was detected many times. The chain is built from TRBV29-1 and TRBJ2-7; D call uncertain. Germline CDR1 and CDR2: SQVTM and ANQGSEA. The germline V and J ends were trimmed by 4 bases and 2 bases, with 18 bases remaining between them. The CDR3 has 15 residues. The CDR3 coding sequence is TGCAGCGTTGTAACGGCCGGCGATGCAGCCTACGAGCAGTACTTC. This gives the protein CSVVTAGDAAYEQYF.

This clonotype was picked up many times. This chain links TRBV11-2 with TRBJ2-3, with D tentatively TRBD2 (5 bases). V lost 0 bases and J lost 6, with 10 bases in between. The CDR3 consists of 14 residues. Germline CDR1 SGHAT, CDR2 FQNNGV. The CDR3 spells CASSLDPGGDTQYF. The DNA for the CDR3 is TGTGCCAGCAGCTTAGATCCAGGAGGTGATACGCAGTATTTT.

Worth noting for this clonotype: A clone one base away is much larger, so this may be a read error. The chain is built from TRBV7-6 and TRBJ1-6; D perhaps matches TRBD1 (6 bases). CDR3 length: 14 residues. Germline CDR1 SGHVS, CDR2 FNYEAQ. The V end was cut by 5 bases, the J end by 10 bases, with 15 bases between. The CDR3 DNA is TGTGCCAGCAGCAGCGACAGGCACCTATCACCCCTCCACTTT. Encoded protein: CASSSDRHLSPLHF. Looking up the rest from reference TRBV7-6 and TRBJ1-6 gives the full variable domain: GAGVSQSPRYKVTKRGQDVALRCDPISGHVSLYWYRQALGQGPEFLTYFNYEAQQDKSGLPNDRFSAERPEGSISTLTIQRTEQRDSAMYRCASSSDRHLSPLHFGNGTRLTVT.

This clonotype has ten or more counts. This sequence joins TRBV4-1 and TRBJ2-7; D possibly corresponds to TRBD1 (6 bases). V shed 4 bases and J shed 6 bases, with 10 bases lying between them. The CDR3 is 12 residues long. CDR1 is MGHRA and CDR2 is YSYEKL in the germline V gene. The CDR3 DNA follows: TGCGCCAGCAGCCCCGACAGGAGCGAGCAGTACTTC. Translation gives CASSPDRSEQYF.

The sample holds many counts of this clonotype. The CDR3 here is CAINDLSSGGAMPSTEAFF. CDR3 DNA sequence: TGTGCCATCAATGACCTTAGCTCAGGGGGCGCCATGCCGTCCACTGAAGCTTTCTTT. V gene TRBV10-3 combines with J gene TRBJ1-1; the match to TRBD1 covers 8 bases. Germline V lookup: CDR1 ENHRY, CDR2 SYGVKD. The trim removed 7 bases at V and 4 bases at J, leaving 23 bases unmatched. This CDR3 contains 19 residues.

This clonotype was seen ten or more times. J is TRBJ2-3 and V is TRBV11-2; unclear D gene. This CDR3 spans 14 amino acids. Germline V gene data show CDR1 as SGHAT and CDR2 as FQNNGV. V was clipped by 8 bases and J by 3 bases, with 15 bases between them. Here the CDR3 reads CASFHPDHTDTQYF. Written as DNA, the CDR3 is TGTGCCAGCTTCCACCCCGACCATACAGATACGCAGTATTTT.

This clonotype was recorded at least ten times. This sequence joins TRBV28 and TRBJ1-1, with D unresolved. The CDR3 is 17 residues long. Germline loops: CDR1 MDHEN, CDR2 SYDVKM. Trimming shortened V by 2 bases and J by 11 bases, and 27 bases separated the two germline ends. This CDR3 is CASSLPSDKAELHGAFF. In nucleotides, the CDR3 is TGTGCCAGCAGTTTACCCTCTGACAAGGCAGAGCTTCATGGGGCTTTCTTT.

As for this clonotype: This may be a read error, as it is one base from a much larger clone. V and J are TRBV29-1 and TRBJ2-1; D tentatively fits TRBD1 or TRBD2 (5 bases each). The CDR3 runs to 14 residues. CDR1 SQVTM and CDR2 ANQGSEA come from the germline V gene. The CDR3 DNA reads TGCAGCTTCCGGGACCCAGACTCCTACAATGAGCGGTTCTTC. Protein product: CSFRDPDSYNERFF.

About this clonotype: A much larger clone sits a single nucleotide away, making a read error possible. CDR3 region: CASSLNLLSGAFF. The CDR3, as DNA: TGTGCCAGTAGTCTCAACTTGTTATCGGGAGCTTTCTTT. The gene calls are TRBV19 and TRBJ1-1; D not certain. The CDR3 is made up of 13 amino acids. The ends were cut back, 5 bases at V and 10 bases at J, with 17 bases in the middle. Germline V CDR1 and CDR2: LNHDA, SQIVND (reference sequence). The full variable domain, in which reference TRBV19 and TRBJ1-1 provide the parts outside the CDR3, is DGGITQSPKYLFRKEGQNVTLSCEQNLNHDAMYWYRQDPGQGLRLIYYSQIVNDFQKGDIAEGYSVSREKKESFPLTVTSAQKNPTAFYLCASSLNLLSGAFFGQGTRLTVV.

For this clonotype: A much larger clone lies a single base off, so this may be a read error. The chain is built from TRBV19 and TRBJ1-1, with D tentatively TRBD1 (5 bases). The CDR3 is 13 residues long. From germline, CDR1 is LNHDA and CDR2 SQIVND (reference sequence). Here the CDR3 reads CASSIRGFTEALF. In DNA, the CDR3 is TGTGCCAGTAGTATTAGGGGCTTCACTGAAGCTCTCTTT.